What follows describes a single TCR beta chain. Which antigen it targets is not known. No base-level quality is on record; no much larger clone is a single base apart. This sample is drawn from a study of cytomegalovirus exposure and HLA in healthy donors (dated by TCRdb to the late 2010s). In terms of the full investigation: An earlier analysis of some 500 of the donors reported 276 Gb of sequence data and about 100 million unique TCR beta sequences from around 200 million T cells. About 280 gigabases of sequencing data and 80 million or so unique TCR sequences were included in an early release covering roughly 700 HLA-typed donors. Of the roughly 400 genotyped donors, around 81% fell in the genetic ancestry cluster associated with self-reported Caucasian donors. The aim of the study was to test whether cataloging public T cell receptors could identify signatures of past pathogen exposure. Using immunosequencing, the study profiled T cell repertoires from approximately 700 subjects and related those repertoires to cytomegalovirus serostatus. In addition to the first cohort of approximately 670 subjects, a separate validation cohort of 130 or so different subjects was used. High-throughput TCR immunosequencing, statistical association of individual TCRs with disease status, and machine learning were combined to predict cytomegalovirus infection status. To study patterns of TCR occurrence, a later analysis re-analyzed previously published TCR beta repertoires from several hundred donors and added high-resolution HLA genotyping. Rather than using new phenotypic data, the later analysis identified candidate immune exposures from TCR beta sequences and from how often those sequences occurred across donors. An earlier analysis of fewer than 700 of the donors applied high-throughput TCR beta sequencing to assess whether each TCR beta V gene segment acted as functional or pseudogenic. Donor age, sex, ethnicity and CMV serostatus were collected together with the repertoire data. A later genetic analysis took genome-wide SNP genotypes for about three fifths of the 666 donors and used that subset as a discovery cohort. All discovery cohort repertoires had been generated using a single sequencing platform. Both class I and class II loci were covered by HLA typing, at four-digit resolution. The number of donors typed differed by locus, with roughly 620-630 for A, B, C, DRB1 and DQB1, roughly 520 for DQA1, nearly 610 for DPA1, and over 400 for DPB1. Because of strong linkage in the cohort, five DR-DQ haplotypes were treated as single units for association and clustering. Among roughly 370 genotyped donors of the cohort, an average of around 240,000 unique TCR beta nucleotide sequences were sequenced per donor, about a sixth of them non-productive.

What the research found in general, with its limitations: In a later analysis, HLA-associated TCR beta chains showed more clonal expansion and lower generation probabilities than non-associated chains that were equally common. In vitro tests confirmed that a few of the cytomegalovirus-associated TCR beta chains recognize cytomegalovirus antigens. In both the original and validation cohorts, the classifier was reported to diagnose cytomegalovirus status with high specificity and sensitivity. A further reported finding was that TCR beta sequences accurately predicted the HLA-A and HLA-B alleles for most subjects in the first cohort. An association between a missense DCLRE1C variant and V-gene and J-gene trimming of TCR beta chains was found in a later genetic analysis and replicated in an independent cohort. A group of highly shared sequence variants was considered likely to be a technical artifact of the sequencing pipeline. A later analysis found that most CMV-associated TCR beta chains appeared HLA-restricted, with HLA associations seemingly driven largely by CMV exposure. Assigning TCR associations to individual alleles was difficult when HLA alleles, especially DR and DQ, strongly co-occurred. About 17 rarely observed V segments, including chromosome 9 orphons, were excluded from the earlier analysis of several hundred of the donors because counts were too low. An earlier analysis of approximately 570 of the donors showed that most TCR beta V segments appeared in productive rearrangements either about 90% or about 30% of the time, which broadly matched IMGT annotations. Because some donors lacked HLA typing at each locus, the association tests relied only on the typed subset. At a false discovery rate of 0.05, a later analysis linked some 17,000 TCR beta sequences to specific HLA alleles. Roughly uniform sequencing depth across donors was assumed in presence/absence analyses, although this assumption may not hold. A total of fewer than 200 TCR beta chains were listed by the study as associated with cytomegalovirus. Most TCR sequences were seen in very few donors, while some public TCRs were found in many individuals. It was suggested by the authors that the approach could potentially be generalized to other disease states and immunological phenotypes. In this cohort, only TCR beta chains were sequenced, and detectable features were limited by the absence of alpha or paired-chain data. In a later analysis, TCR association rates were found to vary across HLA loci, with the most associated TCRs seen for DRB1 alleles and the fewest for HLA-C alleles. In a later genetic analysis, fewer N-insertions in productive TCRs were reported among donors in an Asian-associated ancestry cluster than the roughly 700-donor mean. According to a later analysis, parvovirus B19, influenza, CMV and Epstein-Barr virus appeared linked to several top co-occurrence clusters. For the cohort, immune exposure information was limited to CMV serostatus. Some IMGT-functional V segments, including TRBV6-2 and TRBV6-3, could not be distinguished by the 87-base-pair reads and were therefore excluded. Correlated functional status among segregating V segments might be attributable to linkage disequilibrium, but an unknown experimental factor could not be ruled out.

Libraries were built with the immunoSEQ multiplex PCR assay. For the multiplex PCR, a mixture combining 60 forward primers for TCR Vbeta segments and 13 reverse primers for TCR Jbeta segments was used. A multiplex PCR assay on genomic DNA amplified the CDR3 region of rearranged TCR beta genes. The Illumina HiSeq System was used to sequence the amplified TCR beta libraries as 87-base-pair reads. Per the source publication's procedure: Across the 640 or so repertoires, a later analysis counted 78 million or so unique TCR beta chains, roughly 11 million of which were shared by at least two donors. A nearest-neighbor algorithm error-corrected the raw reads and collapsed the reads into unique sequences, merging closely related sequences to remove PCR and sequencing errors. CDR3 sequences were aligned to IMGT reference sequences to assign V, D and J gene segments. For a sequence to be retained, a match of at least six nucleotides to both a V gene segment and a J gene segment was required. A rearrangement was called productive if the CDR3 had no stop codons and remained in frame with V and J, and every other rearrangement was called non-productive. CDR3 was defined by IMGT convention, running from the second conserved V-encoded cysteine to the conserved J-encoded phenylalanine. In an earlier analysis of roughly 610 of the donors, sequences lacking an unambiguous match to a single V gene segment were excluded. An earlier analysis of 587 of the donors classified V segments as functional when productive rearrangements were above 56.7% and as segregating when the standard deviation between donors was above 5%. A statistical classification framework was built for diagnosing cytomegalovirus status from the catalog of TCR beta chain sequences. V and J gene assignment, in a later analysis, came from comparing TCR nucleotide sequences with IMGT/GENE-DB human TR gene sequences. The TCRdist pipeline was used in a later analysis to assign CDR3 sequences and most-parsimonious VDJ recombination scenarios. A later analysis defined each TCR beta chain by its CDR3 amino acid sequence plus V-gene family, and excluded reads lacking a unique V-gene family. To address suspected cross-contamination and a sequencing artifact, a later analysis removed around 590 highly shared, low-generation-probability nucleotide sequences. In a later analysis, a clonal expansion index was calculated for each public chain from normalized within-repertoire ranks of inferred template counts. In a later analysis, generation probabilities were computed with a VDJ recombination model fitted to out-of-frame rearrangements, and the resulting probabilities were checked against IGoR. In a later analysis, hypergeometric tests were used to score TCR-TCR, TCR-HLA and TCR-CMV co-occurrence, with a repertoire-size bias correction applied to TCR pairs. False discovery rates were estimated in a later analysis by permuting HLA or CMV assignments 20 times. In a later analysis, co-occurring TCRs were grouped using DBSCAN, and TCRdist sequence similarity was added for clustering within HLA-allele-positive subsets. For co-occurrence clustering, repertoires with fewer than 30,000 or more than 120,000 public chains were excluded, along with five repertoires with anomalous nucleotide sharing. TCRdb stores this immuneACCESS table with in-frame sequences only. Part of the clones is absent; in the studies checked, under half of the shortfall reflects unresolved V genes, and no reason is known for the rest. The DNA gave D and trimming, while V, J and clone size come from that table. The sample table shows 90,000 to 130,000 clones, and around 88% are seen once. The ten largest clones represent less than 2% of the sample.

The cohort consisted of 650 to 700 healthy bone marrow donors. At the time of sampling, every cohort member was nominally healthy, though immune exposures that went unrecorded were likely present. The donor tested CMV seronegative and was one of the 352 seronegative cohort members. A peripheral blood sample was provided by each donor, and peripheral blood mononuclear cells were used for TCR beta sequencing. The Qiagen DNeasy Blood Extraction Kit was used to extract genomic DNA from the blood cell samples. The germline V and J ends show losses of 2 bases and 7 bases respectively, and no gene match explains 4 bases of the junction. The CDR3 runs 14 amino acids, cysteine and phenylalanine included. The only DNA kept is the CDR3, 42 bases in frame from the first base. According to the germline V gene, CDR1 reads MNHEY and CDR2 reads SVGAGI.

The chain employs TRBV6-5 and TRBJ1-2, with TRBD1 matching 10 junction bases. Input material: PBMCs. This clonotype originated in a man aged 40-50 years in good health and CMV-seronegative. The DNA sequence follows: TGTGCCAGCAGTTACAAGAGACAGGGGGCTGGCTACACCTTC. Its translation is CASSYKRQGAGYTF.